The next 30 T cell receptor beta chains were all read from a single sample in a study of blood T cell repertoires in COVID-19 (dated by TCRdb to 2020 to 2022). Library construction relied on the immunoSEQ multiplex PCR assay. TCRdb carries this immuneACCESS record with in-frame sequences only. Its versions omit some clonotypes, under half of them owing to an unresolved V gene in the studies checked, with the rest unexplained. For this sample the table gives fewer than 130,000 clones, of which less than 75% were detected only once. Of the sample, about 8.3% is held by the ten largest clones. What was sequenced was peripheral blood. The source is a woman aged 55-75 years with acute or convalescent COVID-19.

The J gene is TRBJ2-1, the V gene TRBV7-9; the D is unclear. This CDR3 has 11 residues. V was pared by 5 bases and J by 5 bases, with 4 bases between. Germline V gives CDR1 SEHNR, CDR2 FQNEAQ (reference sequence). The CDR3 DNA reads TGTGCCAGCAGCCGTGACAATGAGCAGTTCTTC. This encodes CASSRDNEQFF.

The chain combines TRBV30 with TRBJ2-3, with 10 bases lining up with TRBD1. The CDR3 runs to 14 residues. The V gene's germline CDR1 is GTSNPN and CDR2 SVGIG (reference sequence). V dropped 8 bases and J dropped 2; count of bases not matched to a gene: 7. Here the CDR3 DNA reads TGTGCCCTAAGGGACAGGGGATTCACAGATACGCAGTATTTT. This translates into CALRDRGFTDTQYF.

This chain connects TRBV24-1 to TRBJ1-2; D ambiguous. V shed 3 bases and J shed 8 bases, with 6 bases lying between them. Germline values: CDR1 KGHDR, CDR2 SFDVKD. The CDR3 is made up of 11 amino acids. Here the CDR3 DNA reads TGTGCCACCAGTGATGTCCTCGGCTACACCTTC. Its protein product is CATSDVLGYTF.

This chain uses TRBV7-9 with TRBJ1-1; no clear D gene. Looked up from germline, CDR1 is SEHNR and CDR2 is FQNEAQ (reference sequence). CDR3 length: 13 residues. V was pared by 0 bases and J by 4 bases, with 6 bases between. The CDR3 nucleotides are TGTGCCAGCAGCTTAGCTACTGGCACTGAAGCTTTCTTT. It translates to CASSLATGTEAFF.

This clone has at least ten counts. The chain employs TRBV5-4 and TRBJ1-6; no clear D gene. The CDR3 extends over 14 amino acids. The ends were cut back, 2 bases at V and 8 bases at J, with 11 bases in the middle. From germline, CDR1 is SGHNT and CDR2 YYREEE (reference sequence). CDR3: CASSFFQRDSPLHF. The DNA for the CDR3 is TGTGCCAGCAGCTTTTTCCAGCGGGATTCACCCCTCCACTTT.

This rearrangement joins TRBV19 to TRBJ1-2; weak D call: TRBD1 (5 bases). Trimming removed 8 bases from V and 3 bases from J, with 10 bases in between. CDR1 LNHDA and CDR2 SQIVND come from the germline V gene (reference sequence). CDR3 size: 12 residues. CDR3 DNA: TGTGCCAGTGTCGACAGAGACTATGGCTACACCTTC. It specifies CASVDRDYGYTF.

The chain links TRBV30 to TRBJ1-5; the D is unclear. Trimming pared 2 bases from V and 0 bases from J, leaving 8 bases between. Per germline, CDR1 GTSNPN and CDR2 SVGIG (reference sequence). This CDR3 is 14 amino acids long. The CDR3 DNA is TGTGCCTGGAGTCCGAGTAATAGCAATCAGCCCCAGCATTTT. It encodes CAWSPSNSNQPQHF.

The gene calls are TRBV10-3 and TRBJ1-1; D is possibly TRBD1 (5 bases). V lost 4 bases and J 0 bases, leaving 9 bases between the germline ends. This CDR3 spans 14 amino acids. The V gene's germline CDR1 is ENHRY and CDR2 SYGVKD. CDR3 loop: CAISVGGMNTEAFF. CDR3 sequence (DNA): TGTGCCATCAGTGTGGGGGGAATGAACACTGAAGCTTTCTTT.

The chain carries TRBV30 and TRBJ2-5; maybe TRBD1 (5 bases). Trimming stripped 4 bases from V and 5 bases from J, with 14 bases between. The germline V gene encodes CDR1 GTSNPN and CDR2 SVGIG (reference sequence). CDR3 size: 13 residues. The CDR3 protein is CAWKTKGHETQYF. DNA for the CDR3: TGTGCCTGGAAAACGAAGGGGCACGAGACCCAGTACTTC.

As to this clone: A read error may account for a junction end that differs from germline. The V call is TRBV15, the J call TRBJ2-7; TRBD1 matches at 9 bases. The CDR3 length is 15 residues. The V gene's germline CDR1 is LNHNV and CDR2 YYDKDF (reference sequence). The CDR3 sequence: CATSDRDRDDKVKIF. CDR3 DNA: TGTGCCACCAGCGATCGGGACAGGGATGATAAGGTCAAAATTTTC.

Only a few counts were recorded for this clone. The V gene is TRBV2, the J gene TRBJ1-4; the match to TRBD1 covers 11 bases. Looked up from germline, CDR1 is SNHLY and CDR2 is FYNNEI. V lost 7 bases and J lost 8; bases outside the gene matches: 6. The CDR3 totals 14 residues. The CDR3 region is CASTTGQGGEKLFF. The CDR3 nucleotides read TGTGCCAGCACCACGGGACAGGGGGGAGAAAAACTGTTTTTT.

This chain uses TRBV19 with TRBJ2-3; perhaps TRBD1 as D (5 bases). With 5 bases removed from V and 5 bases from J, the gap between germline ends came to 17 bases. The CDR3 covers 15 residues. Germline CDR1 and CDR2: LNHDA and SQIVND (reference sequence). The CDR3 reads CASSSQGNWVDTQYF. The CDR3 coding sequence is TGTGCCAGTAGTTCCCAGGGTAACTGGGTAGATACGCAGTATTTT.

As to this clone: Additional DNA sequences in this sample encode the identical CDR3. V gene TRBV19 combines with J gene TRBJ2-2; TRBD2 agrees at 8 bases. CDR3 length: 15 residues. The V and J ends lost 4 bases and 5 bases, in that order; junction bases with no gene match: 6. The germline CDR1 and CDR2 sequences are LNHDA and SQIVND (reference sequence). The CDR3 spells CASSRRGVDTGELFF. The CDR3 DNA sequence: TGTGCCAGTAGTAGGCGGGGGGTTGATACCGGGGAGCTGTTTTTT.

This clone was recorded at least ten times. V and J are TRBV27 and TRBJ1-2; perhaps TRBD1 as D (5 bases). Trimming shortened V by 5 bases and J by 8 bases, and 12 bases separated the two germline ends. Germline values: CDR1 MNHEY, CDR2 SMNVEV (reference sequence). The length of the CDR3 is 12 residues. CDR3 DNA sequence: TGTGCCAGCAGTGCTCCTCGGGGGGGCTACACCTTC. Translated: CASSAPRGGYTF.

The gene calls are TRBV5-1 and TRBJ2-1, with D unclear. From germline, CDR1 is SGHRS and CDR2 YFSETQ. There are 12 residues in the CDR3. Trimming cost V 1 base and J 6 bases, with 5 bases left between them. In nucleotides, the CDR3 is TGCGCCAGCAGCTTGACACCCAATGAGCAGTTCTTC. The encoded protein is CASSLTPNEQFF.

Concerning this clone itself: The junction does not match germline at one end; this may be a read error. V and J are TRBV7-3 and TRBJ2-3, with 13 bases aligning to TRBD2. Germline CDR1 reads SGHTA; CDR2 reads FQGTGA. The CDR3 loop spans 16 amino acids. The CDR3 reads CASNLTSGGASDTQYF. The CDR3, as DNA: TGTGCCAGCAACTTAACTAGCGGGGGGGCATCAGATACGCAGTATTTT.

CDR3 amino acids: CASSGLASGGWDTQYF. CDR3 bases: TGTGCCAGCAGTGGACTCGCTAGCGGGGGGTGGGATACGCAGTATTTT. The V gene is TRBV25-1, the J gene TRBJ2-3, with 11 bases that match TRBD2. V shed 4 bases, J shed 6 bases, and the junction held 9 bases outside the gene matches. Germline lookup yields CDR1 MGHDK and CDR2 SYGVNS. The CDR3 totals 16 residues.

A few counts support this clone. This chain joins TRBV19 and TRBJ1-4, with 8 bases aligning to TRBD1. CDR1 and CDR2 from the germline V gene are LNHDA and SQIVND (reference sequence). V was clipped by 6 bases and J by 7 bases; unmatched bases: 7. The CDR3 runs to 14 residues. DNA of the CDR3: TGTGCCAGTAGGCGAACAGGGGGTGGTGAAAAACTGTTTTTT. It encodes CASRRTGGGEKLFF.

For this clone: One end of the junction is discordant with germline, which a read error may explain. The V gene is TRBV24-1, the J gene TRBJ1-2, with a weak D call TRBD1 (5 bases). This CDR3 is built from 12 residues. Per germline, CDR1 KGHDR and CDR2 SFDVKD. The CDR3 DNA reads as TGTGCCACCAGCGATTCCCCCGGGGGATACACCTTC. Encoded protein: CATSDSPGGYTF.

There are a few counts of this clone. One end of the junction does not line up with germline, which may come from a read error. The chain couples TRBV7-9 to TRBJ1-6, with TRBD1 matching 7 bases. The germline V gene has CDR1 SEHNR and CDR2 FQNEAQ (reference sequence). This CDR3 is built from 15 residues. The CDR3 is CASTLGWDSNSPLHF. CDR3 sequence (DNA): TGTGCCAGCACCTTAGGTTGGGACAGCAATTCACCCCTCCACTTT.

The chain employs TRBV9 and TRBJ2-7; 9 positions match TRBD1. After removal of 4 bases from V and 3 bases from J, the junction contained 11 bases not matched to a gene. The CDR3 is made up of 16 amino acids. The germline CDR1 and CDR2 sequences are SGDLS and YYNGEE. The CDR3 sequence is CASSLGGTGSGYEQYF. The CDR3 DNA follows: TGTGCCAGCAGCCTAGGGGGGACAGGGAGCGGCTACGAGCAGTACTTC.

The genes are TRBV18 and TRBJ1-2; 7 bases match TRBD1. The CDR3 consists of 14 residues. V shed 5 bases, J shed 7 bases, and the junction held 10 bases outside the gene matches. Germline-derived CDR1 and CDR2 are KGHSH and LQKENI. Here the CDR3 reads CASSSRLKGAGYTF. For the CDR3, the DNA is TGTGCCAGCTCATCACGGTTGAAGGGGGCTGGCTACACCTTC.

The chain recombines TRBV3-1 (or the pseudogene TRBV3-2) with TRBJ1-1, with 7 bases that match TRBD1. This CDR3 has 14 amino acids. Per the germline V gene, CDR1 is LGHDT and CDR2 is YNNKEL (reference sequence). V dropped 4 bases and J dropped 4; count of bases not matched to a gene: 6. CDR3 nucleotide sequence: TGTGCCAGCAGCCGGAACAGGGGTAGCACTGAAGCTTTCTTT. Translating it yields CASSRNRGSTEAFF.

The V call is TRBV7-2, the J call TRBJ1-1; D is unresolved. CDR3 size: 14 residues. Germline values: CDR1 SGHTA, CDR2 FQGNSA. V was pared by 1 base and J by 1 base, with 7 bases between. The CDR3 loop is CASSLVTQNTEAFF. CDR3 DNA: TGTGCCAGCAGCTTAGTGACACAGAACACTGAAGCTTTCTTT.

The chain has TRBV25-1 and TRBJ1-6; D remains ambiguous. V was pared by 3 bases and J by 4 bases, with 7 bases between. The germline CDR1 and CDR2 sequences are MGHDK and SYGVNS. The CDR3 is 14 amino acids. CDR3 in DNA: TGTGCCAGCAGTGACCGGGGATATAATTCACCCCTCCACTTT. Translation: CASSDRGYNSPLHF.

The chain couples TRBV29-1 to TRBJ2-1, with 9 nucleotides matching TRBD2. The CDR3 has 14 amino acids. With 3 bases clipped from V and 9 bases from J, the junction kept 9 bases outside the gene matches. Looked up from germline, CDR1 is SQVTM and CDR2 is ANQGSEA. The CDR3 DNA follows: TGCAGCGTTGAGAGGAGGCGGGGGGGCCTTGAGCAGTTCTTC. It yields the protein CSVERRRGGLEQFF.

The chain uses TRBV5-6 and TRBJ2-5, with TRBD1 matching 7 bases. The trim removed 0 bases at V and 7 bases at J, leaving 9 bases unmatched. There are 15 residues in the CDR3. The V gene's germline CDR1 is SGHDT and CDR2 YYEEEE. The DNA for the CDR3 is TGTGCCAGCAGCTTGGGAGACAGGGCCCCGCCGACCCAGTACTTC. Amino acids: CASSLGDRAPPTQYF.

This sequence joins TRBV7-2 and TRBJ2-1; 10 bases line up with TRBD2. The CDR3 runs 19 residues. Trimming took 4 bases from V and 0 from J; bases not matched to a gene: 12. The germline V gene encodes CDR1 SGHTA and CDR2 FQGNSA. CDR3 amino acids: CASSYQGSGGISSYNEQFF. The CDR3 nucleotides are TGTGCCAGCAGCTACCAAGGTAGCGGGGGGATTAGCTCCTACAATGAGCAGTTCTTC.

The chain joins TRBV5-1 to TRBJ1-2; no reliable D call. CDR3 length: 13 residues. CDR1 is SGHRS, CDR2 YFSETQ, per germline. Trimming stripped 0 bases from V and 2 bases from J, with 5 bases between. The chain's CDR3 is CASSLGHNYGYTF. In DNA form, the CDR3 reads TGCGCCAGCAGCTTGGGACACAACTATGGCTACACCTTC.

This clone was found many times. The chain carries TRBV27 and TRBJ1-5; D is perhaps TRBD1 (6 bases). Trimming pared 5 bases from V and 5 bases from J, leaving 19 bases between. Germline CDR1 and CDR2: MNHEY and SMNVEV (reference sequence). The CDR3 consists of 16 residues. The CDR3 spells CASSTTTGTKYQPQHF. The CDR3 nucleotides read TGTGCCAGCAGTACTACAACCGGGACAAAATATCAGCCCCAGCATTTT.